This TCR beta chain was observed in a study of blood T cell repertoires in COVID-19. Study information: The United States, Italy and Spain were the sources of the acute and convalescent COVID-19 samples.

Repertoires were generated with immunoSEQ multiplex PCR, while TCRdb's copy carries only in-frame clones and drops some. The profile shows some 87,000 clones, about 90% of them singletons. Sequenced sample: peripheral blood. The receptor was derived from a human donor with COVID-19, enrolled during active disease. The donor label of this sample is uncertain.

The CDR3 DNA reads as TGCGCCAGCAGCCTGGGACTAGGGGAGACCCAGTACTTC. Amino acid sequence: CASSLGLGETQYF. The V gene is TRBV4-1, the J gene TRBJ2-5; 8 bases agree with TRBD2. Germline V gene lookup returns CDR1 MGHRA and CDR2 YSYEKL. J lost 5 bases, V lost 4 bases, and 3 bases had no gene match. This CDR3 region has 13 residues.